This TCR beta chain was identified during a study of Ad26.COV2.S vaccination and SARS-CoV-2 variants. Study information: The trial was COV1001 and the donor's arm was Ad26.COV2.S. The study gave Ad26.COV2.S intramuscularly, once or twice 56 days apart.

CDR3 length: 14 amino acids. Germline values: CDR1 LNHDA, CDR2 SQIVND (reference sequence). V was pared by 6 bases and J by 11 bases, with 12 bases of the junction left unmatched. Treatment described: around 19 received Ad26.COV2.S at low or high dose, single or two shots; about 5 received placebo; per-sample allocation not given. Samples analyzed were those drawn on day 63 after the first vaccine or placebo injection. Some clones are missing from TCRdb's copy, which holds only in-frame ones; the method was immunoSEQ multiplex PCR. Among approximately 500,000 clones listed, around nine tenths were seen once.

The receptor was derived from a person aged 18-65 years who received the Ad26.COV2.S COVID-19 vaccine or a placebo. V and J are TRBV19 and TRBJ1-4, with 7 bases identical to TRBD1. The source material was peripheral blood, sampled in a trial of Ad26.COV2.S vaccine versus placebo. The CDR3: CASSWTGDILKLFF. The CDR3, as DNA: TGTGCCAGTAGCTGGACAGGAGATATACTCAAACTGTTTTTT.